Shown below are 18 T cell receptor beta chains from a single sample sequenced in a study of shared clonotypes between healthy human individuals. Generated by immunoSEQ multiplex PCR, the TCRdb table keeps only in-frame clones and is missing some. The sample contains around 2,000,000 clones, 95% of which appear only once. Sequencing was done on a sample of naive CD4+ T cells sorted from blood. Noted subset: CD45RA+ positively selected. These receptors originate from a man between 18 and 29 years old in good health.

CDR3 DNA: TGTGCCAGCAGTGACTGGGACAGGGGTGACGAGCAGTACTTC. Protein sequence: CASSDWDRGDEQYF. The chain uses TRBV6-1 and TRBJ2-7, with 10 nucleotides matching TRBD1. V shed 3 bases, J shed 5 bases, and the junction held 4 bases outside the gene matches. The CDR3 is made up of 14 amino acids. CDR1 is MNHNS and CDR2 is SASEGT in the germline V gene.

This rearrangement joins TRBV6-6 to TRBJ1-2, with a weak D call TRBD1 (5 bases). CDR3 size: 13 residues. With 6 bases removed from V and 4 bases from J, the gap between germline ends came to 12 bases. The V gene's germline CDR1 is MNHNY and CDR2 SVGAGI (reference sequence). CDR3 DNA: TGTGCCAGCAGAACGGGGGGTGGCTATGGCTACACCTTC. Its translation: CASRTGGGYGYTF.

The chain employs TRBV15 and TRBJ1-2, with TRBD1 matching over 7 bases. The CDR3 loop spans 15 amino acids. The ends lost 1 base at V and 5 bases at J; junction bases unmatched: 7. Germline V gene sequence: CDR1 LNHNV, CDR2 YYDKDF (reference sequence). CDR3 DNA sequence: TGTGCCACCAGCAGAGTGGGACAGAGATTTTATGGCTACACCTTC. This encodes CATSRVGQRFYGYTF.

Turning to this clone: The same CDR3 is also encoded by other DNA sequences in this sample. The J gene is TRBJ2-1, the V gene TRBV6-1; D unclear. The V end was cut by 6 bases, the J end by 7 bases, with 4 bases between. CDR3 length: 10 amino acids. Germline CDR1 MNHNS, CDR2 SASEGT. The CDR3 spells CASSFNEQFF. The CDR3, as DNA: TGTGCCAGCAGCTTTAATGAGCAGTTCTTC.

CDR3 residues: CASSAGLSTDTQYF. CDR3 DNA sequence: TGTGCCAGCAGTGCAGGACTATCTACGGATACGCAGTATTTT. This chain links TRBV2 with TRBJ2-3, with D maybe TRBD2 (6 bases). Per the germline V gene, CDR1 is SNHLY and CDR2 is FYNNEI. The CDR3 runs 14 residues. V dropped 4 bases and J dropped 6 bases, with 14 bases sitting between them.

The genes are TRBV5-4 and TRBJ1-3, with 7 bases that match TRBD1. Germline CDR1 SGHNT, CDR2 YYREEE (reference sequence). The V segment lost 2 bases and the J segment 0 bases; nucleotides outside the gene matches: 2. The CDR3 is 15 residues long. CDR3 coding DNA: TGTGCCAGCAGCTTAAACAGGGGCTCTGGAAACACCATATATTTT. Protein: CASSLNRGSGNTIYF.

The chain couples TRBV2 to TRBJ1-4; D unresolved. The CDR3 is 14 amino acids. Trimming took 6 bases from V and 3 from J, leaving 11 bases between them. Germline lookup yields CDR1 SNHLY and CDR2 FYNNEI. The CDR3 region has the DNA TGTGCCAGCAGACGGACGTCCTCTAATGAAAAACTGTTTTTT. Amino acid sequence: CASRRTSSNEKLFF.

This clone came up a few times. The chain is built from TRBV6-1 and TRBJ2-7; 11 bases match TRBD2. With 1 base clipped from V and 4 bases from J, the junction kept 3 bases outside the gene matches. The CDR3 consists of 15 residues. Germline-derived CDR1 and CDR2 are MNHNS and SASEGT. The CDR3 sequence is CASSEGLAGRYEQYF. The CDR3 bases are TGTGCCAGCAGTGAAGGACTAGCGGGACGATACGAGCAGTACTTC.

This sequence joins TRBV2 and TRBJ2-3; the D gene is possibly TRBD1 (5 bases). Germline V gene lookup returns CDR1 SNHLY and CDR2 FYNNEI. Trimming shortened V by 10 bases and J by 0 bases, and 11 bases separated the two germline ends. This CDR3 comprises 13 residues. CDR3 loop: CANSRGSTDTQYF. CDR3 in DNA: TGTGCCAACTCAAGGGGTAGCACAGATACGCAGTATTTT.

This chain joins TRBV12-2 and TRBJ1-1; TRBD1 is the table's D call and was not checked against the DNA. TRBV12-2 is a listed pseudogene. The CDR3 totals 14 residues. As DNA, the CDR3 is TGTGCAAGTCGCCGTCCGACAGGGGGCACTGAAGCTTTCTTT. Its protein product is CASRRPTGGTEAFF.

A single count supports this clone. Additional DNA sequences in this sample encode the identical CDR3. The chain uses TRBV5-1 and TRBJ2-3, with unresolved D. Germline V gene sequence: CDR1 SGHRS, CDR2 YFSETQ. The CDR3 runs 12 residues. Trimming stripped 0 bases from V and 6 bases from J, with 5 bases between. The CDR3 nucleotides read TGCGCCAGCAGCTTGGCAGCCGATACGCAGTATTTT. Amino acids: CASSLAADTQYF.

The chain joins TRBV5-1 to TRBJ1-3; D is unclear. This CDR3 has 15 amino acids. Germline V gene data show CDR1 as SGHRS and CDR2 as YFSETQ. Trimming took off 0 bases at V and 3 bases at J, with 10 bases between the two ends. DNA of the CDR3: TGCGCCAGCAGCTTGGGCTCAAGCCTTGGAAACACCATATATTTT. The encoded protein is CASSLGSSLGNTIYF.

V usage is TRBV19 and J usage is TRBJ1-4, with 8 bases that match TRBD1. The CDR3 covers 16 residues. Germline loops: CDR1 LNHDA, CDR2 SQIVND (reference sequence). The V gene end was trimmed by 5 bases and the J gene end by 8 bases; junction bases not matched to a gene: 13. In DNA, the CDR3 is TGTGCCAGTAGTCCATCCAGGACAGGGTGGAGAGAAAAACTGTTTTTT. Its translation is CASSPSRTGWREKLFF.

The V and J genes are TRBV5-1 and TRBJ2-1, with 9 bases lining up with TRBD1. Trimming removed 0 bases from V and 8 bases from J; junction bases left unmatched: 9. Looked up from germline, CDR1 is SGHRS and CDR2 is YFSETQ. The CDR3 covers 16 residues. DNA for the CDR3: TGCGCCAGCAGCTTGGACCAGGGGACAGGGATCTATGAGCAGTTCTTC. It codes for CASSLDQGTGIYEQFF.

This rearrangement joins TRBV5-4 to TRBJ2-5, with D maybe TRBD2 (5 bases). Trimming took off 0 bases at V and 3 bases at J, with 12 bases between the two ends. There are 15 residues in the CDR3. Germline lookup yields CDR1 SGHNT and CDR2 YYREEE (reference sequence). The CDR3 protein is CASSLVGSAEETQYF. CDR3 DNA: TGTGCCAGCAGCTTGGTGGGTAGCGCTGAAGAGACCCAGTACTTC. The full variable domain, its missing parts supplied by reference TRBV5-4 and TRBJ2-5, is ETGVTQSPTHLIKTRGQQVTLRCSSQSGHNTVSWYQQALGQGPQFIFQYYREEENGRGNFPPRFSGLQFPNYSSELNVNALELDDSALYLCASSLVGSAEETQYFGPGTRLLVL.

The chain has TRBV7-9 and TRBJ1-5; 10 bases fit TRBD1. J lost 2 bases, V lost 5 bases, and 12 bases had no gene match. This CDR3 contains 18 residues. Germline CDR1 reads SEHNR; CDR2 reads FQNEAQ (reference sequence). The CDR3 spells CASSGTGTGVGGNQPQHF. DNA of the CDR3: TGTGCCAGCAGCGGAACCGGGACAGGGGTAGGAGGCAATCAGCCCCAGCATTTT.

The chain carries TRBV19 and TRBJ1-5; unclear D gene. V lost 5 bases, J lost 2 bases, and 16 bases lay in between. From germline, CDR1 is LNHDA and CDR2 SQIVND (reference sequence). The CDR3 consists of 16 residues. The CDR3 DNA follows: TGTGCCAGTAGTGAGGAGGGTAAAAATCGCAATCAGCCCCAGCATTTT. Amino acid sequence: CASSEEGKNRNQPQHF.

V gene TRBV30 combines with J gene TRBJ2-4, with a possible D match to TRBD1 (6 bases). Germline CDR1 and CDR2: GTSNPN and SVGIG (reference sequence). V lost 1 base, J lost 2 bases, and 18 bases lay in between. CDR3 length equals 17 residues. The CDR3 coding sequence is TGTGCCTGGAGTGGCCCAGGGGACCGGGTGTCCAAAAACATTCAGTACTTC. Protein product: CAWSGPGDRVSKNIQYF.